The clone carrying this T cell receptor (beta chain) was observed a single time. Antigen unknown. This sample is drawn from a study of vaccination and CD4 T cells after COVID-19. Overall study context: Several convalescent cases were mild and one was severe, and all had been SARS-CoV-2 positive by nasal swab PCR. Two doses of either BNT162b2 or mRNA-1273 vaccine were given to participants. Investigators took post-vaccine samples a median about 65 days after dose two, within a range of 14 to 241.

The study sequenced cultured CD4+ T cell DNA using the Oncomine TCR Beta short-read assay. MiXCR, applied by TCRdb to the PCR reads, yields one record per CDR3 protein. This table has about 25,000 distinct CDR3 sequences, over 45% appearing once. Sample treatment: approximately nine-day PBMC culture with coronavirus spike peptide pools or control peptides (ViraFEST assay). The CDR3 sequence is 18 residues long. Trimming stripped 0 bases from V and 4 bases from J, with 21 bases between. Looked up from germline, CDR1 is LGHDT and CDR2 is YNNKEL (reference sequence). This chain uses TRBV3-1 with TRBJ1-2, with D tentatively TRBD1 (5 bases). The TCR originated in a human donor who had recovered from COVID-19. The sequenced sample consisted of CD4+ T cells from blood, cultured in vitro. CDR3 residues: CASSQEGKGLALIYGYTF. CDR3 DNA sequence: TGTGCCAGCAGCCAAGAAGGTAAGGGGTTAGCCCTTATCTATGGCTACACCTTC.